This T cell receptor (beta chain) emerged from a study of blood T cell repertoires in COVID-19. Overall study context: Donors in the United States, Italy and Spain gave samples during acute or convalescent COVID-19. The analysed material was cDNA or gDNA that came from T cells, B-cell-depleted T cells, or PBMCs.

The CDR3 loop spans 14 amino acids. J lost 7 bases, V lost 4 bases, and 5 bases had no gene match. Germline CDR1 KGHDR, CDR2 SFDVKD. The authors' processing: Reference gene primer amplification yielded estimated nucleated cell counts. The repertoire was sequenced with immunoSEQ multiplex PCR; TCRdb's copy has only in-frame clones and lacks some. Clone size and the V and J calls come from that table; the DNA yielded D and trimming. This sample has over 95,000 clones, with 75% to 90% found just once. This clone was seen only once. Sequencing was done on a sample of peripheral blood. This rearrangement joins TRBV24-1 to TRBJ2-1; 8 bases map to TRBD1. The source of this sequence is a human donor in a cohort sampled during active COVID-19. The DNA for the CDR3 is TGTGCCACCAGTGACTCCAGGGGGCTGAATGAGCAGTTCTTC. It encodes CATSDSRGLNEQFF.